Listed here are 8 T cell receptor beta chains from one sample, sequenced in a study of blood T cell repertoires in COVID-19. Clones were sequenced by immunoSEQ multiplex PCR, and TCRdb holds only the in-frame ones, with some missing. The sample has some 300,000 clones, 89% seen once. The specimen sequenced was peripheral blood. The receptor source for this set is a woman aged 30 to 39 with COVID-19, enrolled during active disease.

The CDR3 sequence is CASSGPSSIYGYTF. The CDR3 DNA is TGCGCCAGCAGCGGCCCCTCAAGTATCTATGGCTACACCTTC. This chain joins TRBV5-1 and TRBJ1-2; D call uncertain. CDR1 is SGHRS, CDR2 YFSETQ, per germline. V lost 4 bases and J 4 bases, leaving 14 bases between the germline ends. This CDR3 comprises 14 residues.

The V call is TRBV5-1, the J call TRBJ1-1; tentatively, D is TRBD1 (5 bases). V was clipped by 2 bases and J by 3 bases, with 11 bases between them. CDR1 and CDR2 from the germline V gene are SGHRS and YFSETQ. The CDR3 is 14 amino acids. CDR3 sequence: CASSLGELYTEAFF. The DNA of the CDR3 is TGCGCCAGCAGCTTAGGGGAACTGTACACTGAAGCTTTCTTT.

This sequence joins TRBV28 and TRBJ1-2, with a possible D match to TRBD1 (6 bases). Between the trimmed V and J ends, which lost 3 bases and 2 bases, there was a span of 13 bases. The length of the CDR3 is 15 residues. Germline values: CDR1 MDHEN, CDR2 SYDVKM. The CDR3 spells CASSFHQGRNYGYTF. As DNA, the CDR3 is TGTGCCAGCAGTTTTCACCAGGGGCGCAACTATGGCTACACCTTC.

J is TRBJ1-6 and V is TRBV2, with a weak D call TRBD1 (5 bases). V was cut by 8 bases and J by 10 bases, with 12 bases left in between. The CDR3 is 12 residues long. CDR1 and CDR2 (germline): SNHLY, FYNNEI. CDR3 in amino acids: CASGAGISPLHF. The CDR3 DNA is TGTGCCAGCGGCGCAGGGATCTCACCCCTCCACTTT.

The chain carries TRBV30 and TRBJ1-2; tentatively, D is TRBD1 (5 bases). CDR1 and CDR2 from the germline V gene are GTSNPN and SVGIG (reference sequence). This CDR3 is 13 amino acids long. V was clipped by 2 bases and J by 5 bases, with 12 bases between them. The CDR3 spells CAWSPRAGYGYTF. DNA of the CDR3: TGTGCCTGGAGTCCCAGGGCAGGGTATGGCTACACCTTC.

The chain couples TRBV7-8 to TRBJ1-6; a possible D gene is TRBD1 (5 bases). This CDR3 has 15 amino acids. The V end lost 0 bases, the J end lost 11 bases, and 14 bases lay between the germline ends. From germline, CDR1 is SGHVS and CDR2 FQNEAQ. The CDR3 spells CASSLAREQGAPLHF. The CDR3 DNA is TGTGCCAGCAGCTTAGCGCGGGAGCAGGGTGCACCCCTCCACTTT.

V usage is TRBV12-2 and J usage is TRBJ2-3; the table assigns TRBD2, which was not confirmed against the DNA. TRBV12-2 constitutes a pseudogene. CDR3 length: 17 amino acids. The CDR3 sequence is CASRLVGTSGGADTQYF. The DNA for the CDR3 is TGTGCAAGTCGCTTAGTCGGGACTAGCGGGGGAGCAGATACGCAGTATTTT.

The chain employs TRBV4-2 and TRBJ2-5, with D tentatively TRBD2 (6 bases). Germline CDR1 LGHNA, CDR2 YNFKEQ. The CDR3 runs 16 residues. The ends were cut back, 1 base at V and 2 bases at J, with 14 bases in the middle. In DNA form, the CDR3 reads TGTGCCAGCAGCCAAGTGGGCTTTGCGGGACAAGAGACCCAGTACTTC. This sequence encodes CASSQVGFAGQETQYF.